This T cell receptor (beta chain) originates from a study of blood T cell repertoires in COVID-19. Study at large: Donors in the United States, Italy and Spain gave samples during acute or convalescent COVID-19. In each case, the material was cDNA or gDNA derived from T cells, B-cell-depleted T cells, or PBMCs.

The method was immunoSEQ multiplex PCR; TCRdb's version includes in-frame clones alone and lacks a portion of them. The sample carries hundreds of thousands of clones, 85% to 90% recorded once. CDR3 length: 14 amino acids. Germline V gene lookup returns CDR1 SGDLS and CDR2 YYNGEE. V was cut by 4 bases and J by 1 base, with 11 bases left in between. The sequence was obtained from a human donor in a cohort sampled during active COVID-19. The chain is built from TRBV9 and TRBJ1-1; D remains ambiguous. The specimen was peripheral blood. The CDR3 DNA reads TGTGCCAGCAGCCCCCTCGGGGAGAACACTGAAGCTTTCTTT. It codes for CASSPLGENTEAFF. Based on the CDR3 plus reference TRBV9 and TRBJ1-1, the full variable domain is DSGVTQTPKHLITATGQRVTLRCSPRSGDLSVYWYQQSLDQGLQFLIQYYNGEERAKGNILERFSAQQFPDLHSELNLSSLELGDSALYFCASSPLGENTEAFFGQGTRLTVV.